These 18 T cell receptor beta chains originate from one sample sequenced in a study of cytomegalovirus exposure and HLA in healthy donors. 13 Jbeta primers and 60 Vbeta primers were used for the PCR. Only in-frame clones appear in the TCRdb table, and some are missing; sequencing was by immunoSEQ multiplex PCR. The sample has approximately 100,000 clones, roughly four fifths seen once. The sequenced sample was PBMCs. All receptors derive from a human donor in good health.

The CDR3 nucleotides are TGTGCCAGCAGTGATCCCGGGACAGGGGCAGTGGAAAAACTGTTTTTT. It codes for CASSDPGTGAVEKLFF. The chain carries TRBV2 and TRBJ1-4; 10 bases fit TRBD1. CDR3 length: 16 residues. The V gene's germline CDR1 is SNHLY and CDR2 FYNNEI. V shed 3 bases and J 8 bases; nucleotides not matched to a gene: 9.

In its sample, this clone was seen a few times. The chain has TRBV4-3 and TRBJ1-1, with D possibly TRBD1 on 5 matching bases. Germline V gene sequence: CDR1 LGHNA, CDR2 YSLEER. This CDR3 has 15 amino acids. Trimming left V 0 bases short and J 0 bases short, with 8 bases between. The CDR3 DNA is TGCGCCAGCAGCCAAGATTTCAGGGTGAACACTGAAGCTTTCTTT. Protein: CASSQDFRVNTEAFF.

J is TRBJ2-5 and V is TRBV20-1; the D gene is possibly TRBD2 (5 bases). Germline V gene sequence: CDR1 DFQATT, CDR2 SNEGSKA (reference sequence). V gave up 3 bases and J gave up 9 bases, with 11 bases separating them. The CDR3 spans 11 residues. CDR3 DNA sequence: TGCAGTGCTAGCCCCCGAGGGTCCCAGTACTTC. It specifies CSASPRGSQYF.

The J gene is TRBJ2-2, the V gene TRBV10-3; the match to TRBD1 covers 7 bases. V was pared by 3 bases and J by 6 bases, with 1 base of the junction left unmatched. The CDR3 length is 13 residues. Per germline, CDR1 ENHRY and CDR2 SYGVKD. CDR3 protein: CAISDTGAGELFF. The DNA of the CDR3 is TGTGCCATCAGTGACACAGGGGCCGGGGAGCTGTTTTTT.

The chain is built from TRBV4-3 and TRBJ2-2, with 7 bases that match TRBD2. The junction had 14 bases not matched to a gene; V was cut back by 0 bases and J by 4 bases. Germline V gene sequence: CDR1 LGHNA, CDR2 YSLEER. This CDR3 has 19 residues. The CDR3 DNA reads TGCGCCAGCAGCCAAGATTGGGGGGGAGAAGGTTCGCCCACCGGGGAGCTGTTTTTT. This sequence encodes CASSQDWGGEGSPTGELFF.

The gene calls are TRBV6-1 and TRBJ2-7, with D maybe TRBD2 (6 bases). Germline-derived CDR1 and CDR2 are MNHNS and SASEGT. The CDR3 totals 14 residues. V was pared by 1 base and J by 4 bases, with 11 bases between. CDR3 in amino acids: CASSEGWGVYEQYF. The CDR3 nucleotides are TGTGCCAGCAGTGAAGGTTGGGGGGTGTACGAGCAGTACTTC.

The chain employs TRBV2 and TRBJ1-6, with a tentative D call TRBD1 (5 bases). Trimming shortened V by 6 bases and J by 6 bases, and 12 bases separated the two germline ends. Germline CDR1 and CDR2: SNHLY and FYNNEI. CDR3 length: 14 amino acids. The CDR3 nucleotides are TGTGCCAGCAGCAGACAGAATCGTAATTCACCCCTCCACTTT. It yields the protein CASSRQNRNSPLHF.

The V and J genes are TRBV19 and TRBJ1-1, with TRBD1 as a possible D gene (5 bases). The CDR3 length is 15 residues. Trimming pared 6 bases from V and 0 bases from J, leaving 14 bases between. Germline lookup yields CDR1 LNHDA and CDR2 SQIVND (reference sequence). The CDR3: CASRDRPDLNTEAFF. The CDR3 DNA reads TGTGCCAGTAGAGACAGACCAGATTTGAACACTGAAGCTTTCTTT.

The rearrangement joins TRBV18 to TRBJ2-2; 9 nucleotides agree with TRBD1. Germline V gene data show CDR1 as KGHSH and CDR2 as LQKENI. The CDR3 totals 16 residues. V lost 6 bases to trimming and J lost 7 bases; unmatched junction nucleotides: 12. As DNA, the CDR3 is TGTGCCAGCTCCCAGCCGGGACAGGGCTCGGTCGGGGAGCTGTTTTTT. Translated: CASSQPGQGSVGELFF.

As to this clone: The sample holds other DNA sequences that translate to the same CDR3. V is TRBV6-1 and J is TRBJ1-1; D perhaps matches TRBD1 (6 bases). V gave up 3 bases and J gave up 1 base, with 6 bases separating them. This CDR3 region has 13 residues. CDR1 and CDR2 (germline): MNHNS, SASEGT. The CDR3 is CASSDRGNTEAFF. The CDR3 DNA sequence: TGTGCCAGCAGTGACAGGGGGAACACTGAAGCTTTCTTT.

The J gene is TRBJ1-2, the V gene TRBV6-5; 8 nucleotides align to TRBD1. The CDR3 is 13 amino acids. CDR1 is MNHEY and CDR2 is SVGAGI in the germline V gene. With 7 bases clipped from V and 4 bases from J, the junction kept 5 bases outside the gene matches. The CDR3 DNA reads as TGTGCCAGCACAACAGGGGGTAGCTATGGCTACACCTTC. This sequence encodes CASTTGGSYGYTF.

This sequence joins TRBV5-6 and TRBJ1-2; 9 bases are a match to TRBD1. CDR1 is SGHDT, CDR2 YYEEEE, per germline. V lost 3 bases and J lost 8; bases outside the gene matches: 8. The CDR3 sequence is 14 residues long. CDR3 coding DNA: TGTGCCAGCAGCTCCCGGGACAGGGTTAGCGGCTACACCTTC. As protein: CASSSRDRVSGYTF.

The chain uses TRBV6-5 and TRBJ2-3; tentative D call: TRBD1 (5 bases). The ends were cut back, 1 base at V and 4 bases at J, with 15 bases in the middle. This CDR3 spans 16 amino acids. In germline, CDR1 is MNHEY, CDR2 SVGAGI. The CDR3 DNA is TGTGCCAGCAGTTACTTCACAGGTGTGGGGCCAGATACGCAGTATTTT. Protein: CASSYFTGVGPDTQYF.

The rearrangement links TRBV27 to TRBJ2-3; 8 nucleotides line up with TRBD2. Germline V gene sequence: CDR1 MNHEY, CDR2 SMNVEV (reference sequence). Trimming removed 2 bases from V and 3 bases from J; junction bases left unmatched: 4. The CDR3 length is 15 residues. The CDR3 loop reads CASSLHRGGTDTQYF. The CDR3 coding sequence is TGTGCCAGCAGTTTACACCGGGGGGGGACAGATACGCAGTATTTT.

The chain joins TRBV2 to TRBJ2-1, with D perhaps TRBD2 (6 bases). Trimming took off 8 bases at V and 7 bases at J, with 12 bases between the two ends. CDR1 and CDR2 from the germline V gene are SNHLY and FYNNEI. The CDR3 has 12 residues. CDR3 residues: CASVDYPNEQFF. As DNA, the CDR3 is TGTGCCAGCGTGGACTACCCGAATGAGCAGTTCTTC.

The rearrangement joins TRBV19 to TRBJ2-3, with 7 positions matching TRBD1. CDR3 length: 14 amino acids. Looked up from germline, CDR1 is LNHDA and CDR2 is SQIVND (reference sequence). V shed 3 bases and J 1 base; nucleotides not matched to a gene: 1. CDR3: CASSIGTGTDTQYF. The CDR3 DNA reads TGTGCCAGTAGTATCGGGACAGGCACAGATACGCAGTATTTT. The full variable domain, its missing parts supplied by reference TRBV19 and TRBJ2-3, is DGGITQSPKYLFRKEGQNVTLSCEQNLNHDAMYWYRQDPGQGLRLIYYSQIVNDFQKGDIAEGYSVSREKKESFPLTVTSAQKNPTAFYLCASSIGTGTDTQYFGPGTRLTVL.

The J gene is TRBJ2-5, the V gene TRBV7-7; 8 bases align to TRBD2. The CDR3 spans 15 residues. V gave up 3 bases and J gave up 2 bases; unmatched junction bases: 5. Germline loops: CDR1 SSHAT, CDR2 FNYEAQ (reference sequence). The CDR3 reads CASSFTSGGQETQYF. CDR3 in DNA: TGTGCCAGCAGCTTTACTAGCGGCGGACAAGAGACCCAGTACTTC.

This clone was found a few times. The chain uses TRBV19 and TRBJ1-1; D perhaps matches TRBD1 (6 bases). This CDR3 has 13 amino acids. Germline CDR1 is LNHDA and CDR2 is SQIVND (reference sequence). The V and J ends lost 5 bases and 6 bases respectively, with 13 bases between them. The CDR3 DNA sequence: TGTGCCAGTAGTTCAACAGGGAAGGCTGAAGCTTTCTTT. This translates into CASSSTGKAEAFF.